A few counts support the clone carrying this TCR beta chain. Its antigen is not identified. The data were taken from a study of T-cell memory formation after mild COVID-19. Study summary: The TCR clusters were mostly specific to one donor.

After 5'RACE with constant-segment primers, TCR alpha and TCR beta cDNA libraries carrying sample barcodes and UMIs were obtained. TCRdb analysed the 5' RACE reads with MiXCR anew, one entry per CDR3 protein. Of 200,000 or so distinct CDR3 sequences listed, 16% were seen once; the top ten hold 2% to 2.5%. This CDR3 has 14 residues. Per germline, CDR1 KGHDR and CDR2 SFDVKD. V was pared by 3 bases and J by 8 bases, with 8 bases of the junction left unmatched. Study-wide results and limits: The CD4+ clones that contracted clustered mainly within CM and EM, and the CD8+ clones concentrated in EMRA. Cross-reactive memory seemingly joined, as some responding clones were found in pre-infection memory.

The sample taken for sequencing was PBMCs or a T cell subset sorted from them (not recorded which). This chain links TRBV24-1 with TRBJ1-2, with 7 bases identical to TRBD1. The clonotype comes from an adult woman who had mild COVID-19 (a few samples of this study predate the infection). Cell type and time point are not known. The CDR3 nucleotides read TGTGCCACCAGTGATGGGACAGTGTCGAAGGGCTACACCTTC. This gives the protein CATSDGTVSKGYTF.